This is a list of T cell receptor beta chains from one sample in a study of blood T cell repertoires in COVID-19. TCRdb's table, derived via immunoSEQ multiplex PCR, lists solely in-frame clones and lacks some. The sample includes about 190,000 clones, 83% of them seen just once. Sequencing was carried out using peripheral blood. The receptors were gathered from a woman aged 40 to 50 with acute or convalescent COVID-19. Both conserved end residues are part of each CDR3. A D gene is named only where the DNA matches it firmly. Clone size appears in some rows only: once, few, many, or a class for an expanded clone.

cdr3_aa,cdr3_nt,v_call,d_call,j_call,clone_size
CASSQALSLYNEQFF,TGTGCCAGCAGCCAAGCCCTTTCCCTGTACAATGAGCAGTTCTTC,TRBV3-1/TRBV3-2,NA,TRBJ2-1,NA
CASSRGFDYGYTF,TGTGCCAGCAGTAGGGGGTTCGACTATGGCTACACCTTC,TRBV2,NA,TRBJ1-2,NA
CASSQEGFRGYTF,TGTGCCAGCAGTCAAGAGGGGTTTAGGGGCTACACCTTC,TRBV6-1,NA,TRBJ1-2,NA
CASSLGPQGRETQYF,TGTGCCAGCAGCTTGGGTCCACAGGGGAGGGAGACCCAGTACTTC,TRBV5-6,NA,TRBJ2-5,NA
CASSRGGTQPQHF,TGTGCCAGCAGCCGCGGGGGGACTCAGCCCCAGCATTTT,TRBV7-9,NA,TRBJ1-5,NA
CASSEASEEDTQYF,TGTGCCAGCAGTGAAGCTAGCGAAGAAGATACGCAGTATTTT,TRBV2,NA,TRBJ2-3,NA
CASSLGGGNQPQHF,TGTGCCAGCAGTCTCGGGGGTGGCAATCAGCCCCAGCATTTT,TRBV6-4,NA,TRBJ1-5,NA
CASSLSLAGSQPTDTQYF,TGTGCCAGCAGTTTGTCGCTAGCGGGATCCCAACCCACAGATACGCAGTATTTT,TRBV28,TRBD2,TRBJ2-3,few
CASKETTSGPYEQYF,TGTGCCAGCAAAGAGACCACTAGCGGACCTTACGAGCAGTACTTC,TRBV28,TRBD2,TRBJ2-7,NA
CASSLRGQLLEAFF,TGTGCCAGCAGCCTTAGGGGACAGCTACTAGAAGCTTTCTTT,TRBV6-4,TRBD1,TRBJ1-1,NA
CASSLLYLQPQHF,TGTGCCAGCAGTCTACTCTACCTCCAGCCCCAGCATTTT,TRBV27,NA,TRBJ1-5,NA
CASSVGQRLQETQYF,TGTGCCAGCAGCGTAGGGCAGCGCCTCCAAGAGACCCAGTACTTC,TRBV9,NA,TRBJ2-5,NA
CASSLVFGGQNSPLHF,TGTGCCAGCAGTTTAGTATTCGGGGGGCAGAATTCACCCCTCCACTTT,TRBV27,NA,TRBJ1-6,NA
CASSLSAGEETQYF,TGTGCCAGCAGCTTGTCGGCAGGGGAAGAGACCCAGTACTTC,TRBV5-4,NA,TRBJ2-5,NA
CATNTAGLYQPQHF,TGTGCCACCAACACGGCAGGCCTTTATCAGCCCCAGCATTTT,TRBV28,NA,TRBJ1-5,few
CASSEWLTGGSYEQYF,TGTGCCAGCAGTGAATGGTTGACAGGAGGTTCCTACGAGCAGTACTTC,TRBV6-1,NA,TRBJ2-7,NA
CASSRTGTGRYGYTF,TGTGCCAGCAGTCGAACCGGGACAGGGAGATATGGCTACACCTTC,TRBV27,TRBD1,TRBJ1-2,NA
CASSTQPGQGKYF,TGCGCCAGCAGCACACAACCGGGACAAGGGAAGTACTTC,TRBV4-1,NA,TRBJ2-4,NA
CASGTGGATYNEQFF,TGTGCCAGCGGTACCGGAGGGGCAACTTACAATGAGCAGTTCTTC,TRBV6-5,NA,TRBJ2-1,NA
CASSLHRAGGPKVQPQHF,TGTGCCAGCAGCTTACACCGGGCAGGGGGGCCTAAGGTTCAGCCCCAGCATTTT,TRBV7-9,TRBD1,TRBJ1-5,NA
CASSGKRESFYEQYF,TGTGCCAGCAGCGGAAAGCGGGAGTCCTTTTACGAGCAGTACTTC,TRBV9,TRBD2,TRBJ2-7,NA
CASRSSVDTQYF,TGTGCCAGCAGATCTTCGGTGGATACGCAGTATTTT,TRBV12-3/TRBV12-4,NA,TRBJ2-3,NA
CASSGRGPQVNEQFF,TGTGCCAGCAGCGGCAGGGGGCCCCAGGTCAATGAGCAGTTCTTC,TRBV7-6,TRBD1,TRBJ2-1,few
CASSFWSGQPQHF,TGTGCCAGCAGTTTTTGGTCAGGTCAGCCCCAGCATTTT,TRBV12-3/TRBV12-4,NA,TRBJ1-5,NA
CASTEQGAGSNQPQHF,TGTGCCAGCACCGAACAGGGGGCGGGTAGCAATCAGCCCCAGCATTTT,TRBV2,TRBD1,TRBJ1-5,NA
CASSAWTGGNTEAFF,TGTGCCAGCAGTGCTTGGACAGGGGGGAACACTGAAGCTTTCTTT,TRBV25-1,TRBD1,TRBJ1-1,NA
CSVGDRDLSYTF,TGCAGCGTGGGAGACAGGGACCTTTCCTACACCTTC,TRBV29-1,TRBD1,TRBJ1-2,NA
CASSQFGRGPVQFF,TGTGCCAGCAGCCAGTTCGGGCGGGGTCCAGTTCAGTTCTTC,TRBV14,NA,TRBJ2-1,NA
CATRETGLNTEAFF,TGTGCCACCAGAGAGACAGGTTTAAACACTGAAGCTTTCTTT,TRBV24-1,NA,TRBJ1-1,NA
CASRSQGNEKLFF,TGTGCCAGCCGGAGCCAGGGGAACGAAAAACTGTTTTTT,TRBV18,NA,TRBJ1-4,NA
CACEHPSGGETQYF,TGTGCCTGCGAGCATCCGTCAGGAGGAGAGACCCAGTACTTC,TRBV30,NA,TRBJ2-5,NA
CASSLGTATDTQYF,TGCGCCAGCAGCCTTGGGACTGCCACAGATACGCAGTATTTT,TRBV5-1,NA,TRBJ2-3,NA
CASRDRGFTGELFF,TGTGCCAGCAGGGACCGCGGGTTTACCGGGGAGCTGTTTTTT,TRBV2,NA,TRBJ2-2,NA
CASSETVCGTVFYEQYF,TGTGCCAGCAGCGAGACGGTATGCGGGACAGTCTTCTACGAGCAGTACTTC,TRBV21-1,NA,TRBJ2-7,NA
CASSLYPRDNEQFF,TGTGCCAGCAGCTTGTACCCCAGGGACAATGAGCAGTTCTTC,TRBV5-8,NA,TRBJ2-1,few
CAISESISGVAGELFF,TGTGCCATCAGTGAGTCGATTTCAGGGGTGGCCGGGGAGCTGTTTTTT,TRBV10-3,NA,TRBJ2-2,many
CAWSETVPQGPQHF,TGTGCCTGGAGTGAGACGGTACCGCAGGGGCCCCAGCATTTT,TRBV30,NA,TRBJ1-5,NA